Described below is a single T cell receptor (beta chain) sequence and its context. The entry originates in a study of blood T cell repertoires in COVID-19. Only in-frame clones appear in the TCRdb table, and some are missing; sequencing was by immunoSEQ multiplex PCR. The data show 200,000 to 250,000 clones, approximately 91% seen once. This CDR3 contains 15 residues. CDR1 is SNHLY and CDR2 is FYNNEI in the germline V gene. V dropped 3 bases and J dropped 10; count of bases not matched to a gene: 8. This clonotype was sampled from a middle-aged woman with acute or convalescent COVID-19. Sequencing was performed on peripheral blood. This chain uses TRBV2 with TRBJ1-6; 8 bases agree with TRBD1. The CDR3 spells CASSEGQVGSSPLHF. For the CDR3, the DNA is TGTGCCAGCAGTGAGGGACAGGTGGGGAGCTCACCCCTCCACTTT.